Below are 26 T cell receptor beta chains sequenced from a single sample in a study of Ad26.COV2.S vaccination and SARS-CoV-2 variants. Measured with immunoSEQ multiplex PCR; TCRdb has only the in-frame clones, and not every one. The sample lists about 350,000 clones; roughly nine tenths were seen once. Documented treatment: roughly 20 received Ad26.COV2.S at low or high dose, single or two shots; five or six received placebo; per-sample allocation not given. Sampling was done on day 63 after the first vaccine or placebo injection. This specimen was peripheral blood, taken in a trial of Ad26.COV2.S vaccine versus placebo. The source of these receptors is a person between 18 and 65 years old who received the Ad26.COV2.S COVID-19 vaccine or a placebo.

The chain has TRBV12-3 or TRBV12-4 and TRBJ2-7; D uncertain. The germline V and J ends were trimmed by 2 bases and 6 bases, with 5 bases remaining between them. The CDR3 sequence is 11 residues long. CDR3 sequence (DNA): TGTGCCAGCAGTTTATCGGGCGAGCAGTACTTC. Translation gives CASSLSGEQYF.

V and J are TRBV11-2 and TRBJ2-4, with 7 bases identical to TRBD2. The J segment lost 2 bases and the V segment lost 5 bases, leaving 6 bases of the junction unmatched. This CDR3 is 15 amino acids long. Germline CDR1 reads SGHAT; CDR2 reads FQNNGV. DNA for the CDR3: TGTGCCAGCAGCGGGGGGGGATCTTCCAAAAACATTCAGTACTTC. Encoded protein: CASSGGGSSKNIQYF. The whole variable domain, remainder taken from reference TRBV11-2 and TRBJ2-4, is EAGVAQSPRYKIIEKRQSVAFWCNPISGHATLYWYQQILGQGPKLLIQFQNNGVVDDSQLPKDRFSAERLKGVDSTLKIQPAKLEDSAVYLCASSGGGSSKNIQYFGAGTRLSVL.

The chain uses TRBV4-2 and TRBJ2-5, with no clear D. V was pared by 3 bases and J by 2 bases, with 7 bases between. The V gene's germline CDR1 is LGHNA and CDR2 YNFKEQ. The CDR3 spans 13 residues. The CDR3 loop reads CASSQGPQETQYF. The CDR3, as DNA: TGTGCCAGCAGCCAGGGCCCTCAAGAGACCCAGTACTTC.

CDR3 region: CASSGLLAGGTNYGYTF. The DNA for the CDR3 is TGTGCCAGCAGTGGCCTTTTGGCAGGGGGGACTAACTATGGCTACACCTTC. The chain links TRBV27 to TRBJ1-2, with 7 bases aligning to TRBD1. V lost 5 bases, J lost 0 bases, and 12 bases stayed unmatched. CDR3 size: 17 residues. CDR1 MNHEY and CDR2 SMNVEV come from the germline V gene (reference sequence).

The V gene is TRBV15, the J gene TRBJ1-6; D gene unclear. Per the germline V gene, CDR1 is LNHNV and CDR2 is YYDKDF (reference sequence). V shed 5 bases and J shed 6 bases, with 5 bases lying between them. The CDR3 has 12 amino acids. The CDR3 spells CATSRINSPLHF. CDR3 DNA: TGTGCCACCAGCCGTATTAATTCACCCCTCCACTTT. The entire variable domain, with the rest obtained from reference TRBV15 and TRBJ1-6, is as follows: DAMVIQNPRYQVTQFGKPVTLSCSQTLNHNVMYWYQQKSSQAPKLLFHYYDKDFNNEADTPDNFQSRRPNTSFCFLDIRSPGLGDTAMYLCATSRINSPLHFGNGTRLTVT.

CDR3: CASRNVGEQYF. The CDR3 DNA reads TGTGCCAGCAGAAACGTGGGCGAGCAGTACTTC. The V gene is TRBV7-6, the J gene TRBJ2-7; D is ambiguous. V was trimmed by 6 bases and J by 6 bases, leaving 9 bases between them. The CDR3 is 11 residues long. Germline V gene sequence: CDR1 SGHVS, CDR2 FNYEAQ.

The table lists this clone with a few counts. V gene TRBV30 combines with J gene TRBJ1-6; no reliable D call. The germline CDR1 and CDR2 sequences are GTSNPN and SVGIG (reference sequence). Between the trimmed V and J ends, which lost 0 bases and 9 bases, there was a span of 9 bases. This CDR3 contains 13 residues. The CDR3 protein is CAWSVGPGSPLHF. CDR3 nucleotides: TGTGCCTGGAGTGTAGGCCCGGGTTCACCCCTCCACTTT.

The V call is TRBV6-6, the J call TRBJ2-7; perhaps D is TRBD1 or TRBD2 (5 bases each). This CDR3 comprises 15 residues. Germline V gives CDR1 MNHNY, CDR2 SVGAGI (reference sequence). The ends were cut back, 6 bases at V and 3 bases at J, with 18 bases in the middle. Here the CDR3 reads CASSKTLGVLYEQYF. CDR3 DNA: TGTGCCAGCAGCAAAACACTAGGGGTTCTCTACGAGCAGTACTTC.

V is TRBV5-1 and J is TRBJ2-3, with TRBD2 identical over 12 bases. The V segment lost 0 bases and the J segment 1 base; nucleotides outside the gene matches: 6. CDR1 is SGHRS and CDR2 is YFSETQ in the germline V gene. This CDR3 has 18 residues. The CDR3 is CASSLAVRLAGGTDTQYF. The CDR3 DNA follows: TGCGCCAGCAGCTTGGCCGTCAGACTAGCGGGGGGCACAGATACGCAGTATTTT.

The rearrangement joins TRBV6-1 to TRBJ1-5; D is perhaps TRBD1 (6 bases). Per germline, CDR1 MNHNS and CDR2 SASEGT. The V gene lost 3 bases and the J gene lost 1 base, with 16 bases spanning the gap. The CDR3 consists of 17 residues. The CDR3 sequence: CASSDRGGVRSNQPQHF. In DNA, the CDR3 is TGTGCCAGCAGTGACAGGGGTGGAGTGCGGAGCAATCAGCCCCAGCATTTT.

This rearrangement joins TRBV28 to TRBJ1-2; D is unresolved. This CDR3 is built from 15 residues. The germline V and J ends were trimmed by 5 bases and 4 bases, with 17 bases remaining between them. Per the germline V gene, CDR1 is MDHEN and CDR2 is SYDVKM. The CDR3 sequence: CASSISFSVPYGYTF. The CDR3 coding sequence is TGTGCCAGCAGTATTTCCTTTTCCGTACCCTATGGCTACACCTTC.

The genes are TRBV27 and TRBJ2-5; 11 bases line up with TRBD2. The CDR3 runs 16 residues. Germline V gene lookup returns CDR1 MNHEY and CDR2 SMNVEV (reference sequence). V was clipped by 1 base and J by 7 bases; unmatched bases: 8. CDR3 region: CASSLWGTSGEGTQYF. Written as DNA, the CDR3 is TGTGCCAGCAGTTTATGGGGGACTAGCGGTGAGGGGACCCAGTACTTC.

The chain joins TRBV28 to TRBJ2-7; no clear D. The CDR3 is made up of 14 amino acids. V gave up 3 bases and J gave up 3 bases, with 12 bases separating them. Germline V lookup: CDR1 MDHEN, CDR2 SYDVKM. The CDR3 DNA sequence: TGTGCCAGCAGTTTTAGCCCCCAGCACTACGAGCAGTACTTC. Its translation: CASSFSPQHYEQYF. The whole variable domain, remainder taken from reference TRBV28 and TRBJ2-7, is DVKVTQSSRYLVKRTGEKVFLECVQDMDHENMFWYRQDPGLGLRLIYFSYDVKMKEKGDIPEGYSVSREKKERFSLILESASTNQTSMYLCASSFSPQHYEQYFGPGTRLTVT.

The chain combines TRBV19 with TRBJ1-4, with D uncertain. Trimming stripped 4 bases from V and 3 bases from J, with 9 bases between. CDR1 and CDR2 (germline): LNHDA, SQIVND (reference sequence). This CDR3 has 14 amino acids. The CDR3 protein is CASSTRKANEKLFF. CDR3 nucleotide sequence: TGTGCCAGTAGTACCAGGAAGGCTAATGAAAAACTGTTTTTT.

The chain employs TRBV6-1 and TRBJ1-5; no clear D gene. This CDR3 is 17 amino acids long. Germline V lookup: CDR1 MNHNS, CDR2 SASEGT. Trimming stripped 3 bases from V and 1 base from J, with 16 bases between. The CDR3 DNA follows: TGTGCCAGCAGTGAGGGTTGGGGTGCGTGGAGCAATCAGCCCCAGCATTTT. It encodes CASSEGWGAWSNQPQHF.

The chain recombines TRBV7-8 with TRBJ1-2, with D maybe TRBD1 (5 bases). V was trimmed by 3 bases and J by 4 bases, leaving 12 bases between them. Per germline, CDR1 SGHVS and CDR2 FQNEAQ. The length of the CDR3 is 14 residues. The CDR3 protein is CASSFGGTPYGYTF. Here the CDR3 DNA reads TGTGCCAGCAGCTTTGGCGGGACGCCCTATGGCTACACCTTC.

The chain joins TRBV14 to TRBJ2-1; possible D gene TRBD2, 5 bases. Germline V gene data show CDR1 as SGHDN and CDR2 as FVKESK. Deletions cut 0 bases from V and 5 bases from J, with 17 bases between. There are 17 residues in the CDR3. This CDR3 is CASSQDGRASRHNEQFF. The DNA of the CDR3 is TGTGCCAGCAGCCAAGACGGTCGGGCTAGCCGGCACAATGAGCAGTTCTTC.

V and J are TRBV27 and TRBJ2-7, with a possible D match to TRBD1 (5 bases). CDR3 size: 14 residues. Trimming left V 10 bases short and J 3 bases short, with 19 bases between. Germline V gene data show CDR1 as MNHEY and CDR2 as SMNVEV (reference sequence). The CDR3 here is CATTEDKGRYEQYF. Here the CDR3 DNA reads TGTGCCACTACCGAGGACAAAGGGCGCTACGAGCAGTACTTC.

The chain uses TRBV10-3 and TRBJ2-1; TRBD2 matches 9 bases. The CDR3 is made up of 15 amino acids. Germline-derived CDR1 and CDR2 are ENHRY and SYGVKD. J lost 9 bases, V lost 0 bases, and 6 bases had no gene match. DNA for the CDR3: TGTGCCATCAGTGAGTCTGCGGGAGGGCCTTTTGAGCAGTTCTTC. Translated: CAISESAGGPFEQFF.

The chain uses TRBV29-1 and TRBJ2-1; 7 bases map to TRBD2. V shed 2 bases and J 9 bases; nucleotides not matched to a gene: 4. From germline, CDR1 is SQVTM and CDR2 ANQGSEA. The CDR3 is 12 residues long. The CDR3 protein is CSVESGRGEQFF. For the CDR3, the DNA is TGCAGCGTTGAATCAGGGAGGGGTGAGCAGTTCTTC.

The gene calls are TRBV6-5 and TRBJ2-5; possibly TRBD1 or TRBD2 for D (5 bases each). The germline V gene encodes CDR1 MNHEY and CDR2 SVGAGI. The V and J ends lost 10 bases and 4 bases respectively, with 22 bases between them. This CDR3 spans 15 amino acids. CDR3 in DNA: TGTGCCACCAGGGACGGTTTTTCGTCCGGAGAGACCCAGTACTTC. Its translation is CATRDGFSSGETQYF.

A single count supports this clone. The CDR3 nucleotides are TGCGCCAGCAGCGAGGGGACAGGGGGCGGCACTGAAGCTTTCTTT. It is translated as CASSEGTGGGTEAFF. The chain is built from TRBV5-1 and TRBJ1-1; 12 bases line up with TRBD1. Trimming cost V 4 bases and J 4 bases; bases outside gene matches: 5. The germline V gene has CDR1 SGHRS and CDR2 YFSETQ. This CDR3 is built from 15 residues.

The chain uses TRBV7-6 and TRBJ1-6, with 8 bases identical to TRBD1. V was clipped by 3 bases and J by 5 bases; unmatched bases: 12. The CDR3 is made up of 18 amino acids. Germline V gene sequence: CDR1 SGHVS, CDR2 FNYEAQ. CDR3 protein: CASSLGTGRGVNNSPLHF. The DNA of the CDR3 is TGTGCCAGCAGCTTGGGGACAGGTCGAGGAGTGAATAATTCACCCCTCCACTTT.

CDR3: CASSYSWDRAIYEQYF. CDR3 DNA: TGTGCCAGCAGTTACTCTTGGGACAGGGCGATCTACGAGCAGTACTTC. The rearrangement joins TRBV6-2 or TRBV6-3 to TRBJ2-7, with 9 nucleotides matching TRBD1. The CDR3 is 16 residues long. The ends lost 0 bases at V and 3 bases at J; junction bases unmatched: 6. CDR1 and CDR2 from the germline V gene are MNHEY and SVGEGT.

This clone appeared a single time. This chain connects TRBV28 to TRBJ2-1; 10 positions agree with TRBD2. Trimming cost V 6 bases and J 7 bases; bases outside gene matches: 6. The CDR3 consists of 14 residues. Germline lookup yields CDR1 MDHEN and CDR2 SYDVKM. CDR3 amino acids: CASSVLAGDNEQFF. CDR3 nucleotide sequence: TGTGCCAGCAGCGTTCTAGCGGGAGATAATGAGCAGTTCTTC.

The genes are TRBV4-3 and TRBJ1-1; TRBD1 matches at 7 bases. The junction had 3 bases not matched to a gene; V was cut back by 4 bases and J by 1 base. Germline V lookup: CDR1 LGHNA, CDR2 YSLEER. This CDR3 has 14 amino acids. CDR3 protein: CASSRGTANTEAFF. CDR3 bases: TGCGCCAGCAGCCGAGGGACAGCGAACACTGAAGCTTTCTTT.